These 10 T cell receptor beta chains were all obtained from the same sample, sequenced in a study of cytomegalovirus exposure and HLA in healthy donors. Primers included in the PCR were 60 Vbeta and 13 Jbeta primers. This table comes from immunoSEQ multiplex PCR, and its TCRdb copy is limited to in-frame clones, with some not included. The sample shows some 180,000 clones, 87% of them seen only once. Sequencing input: PBMCs. The receptors come from a boy aged 2 to 10 in good health and CMV-seronegative.

The chain joins TRBV18 to TRBJ1-6; D is ambiguous. The germline V gene encodes CDR1 KGHSH and CDR2 LQKENI. The germline V and J ends were trimmed by 2 bases and 0 bases, with 5 bases remaining between them. The CDR3 sequence is 15 residues long. Here the CDR3 DNA reads TGTGCCAGCTCACCAGAGAGCTCCTATAATTCACCCCTCCACTTT. This encodes CASSPESSYNSPLHF.

The rearrangement links TRBV9 to TRBJ2-3; 8 bases fit TRBD2. J gave up 6 bases and V 0 bases, and 6 bases lay outside the gene matches. Germline V lookup: CDR1 SGDLS, CDR2 YYNGEE. The CDR3 runs 15 residues. The CDR3 DNA sequence: TGTGCCAGCAGCGTAGATGTAGCGGGGTGGGATACGCAGTATTTT. Translated: CASSVDVAGWDTQYF.

The chain has TRBV29-1 and TRBJ2-1, with a possible D match to TRBD2 (5 bases). The CDR3 loop spans 15 amino acids. Looked up from germline, CDR1 is SQVTM and CDR2 is ANQGSEA. V was clipped by 2 bases and J by 2 bases, with 13 bases between them. CDR3: CSVETYSGAYNEQFF. CDR3 nucleotide sequence: TGCAGCGTTGAAACTTACAGCGGAGCCTACAATGAGCAGTTCTTC.

The V gene is TRBV5-1, the J gene TRBJ2-3; no reliable D call. The CDR3 sequence is 15 residues long. Germline lookup yields CDR1 SGHRS and CDR2 YFSETQ. V was trimmed by 1 base and J by 1 base, leaving 10 bases between them. CDR3 sequence (DNA): TGCGCCAGCAGCTTGCGGTCTGGTGGCACAGATACGCAGTATTTT. It yields the protein CASSLRSGGTDTQYF. The entire variable domain, with the rest obtained from reference TRBV5-1 and TRBJ2-3, is as follows: KAGVTQTPRYLIKTRGQQVTLSCSPISGHRSVSWYQQTPGQGLQFLFEYFSETQRNKGNFPGRFSGRQFSNSRSEMNVSTLELGDSALYLCASSLRSGGTDTQYFGPGTRLTVL.

There are a few counts of this clone. The chain's CDR3 is CASSQAPGTRKETQYF. CDR3 sequence (DNA): TGCGCCAGCAGCCAAGCGCCGGGGACACGGAAAGAGACCCAGTACTTC. The genes are TRBV4-1 and TRBJ2-5; weak D call: TRBD1 (6 bases). V lost 1 base, J lost 3 bases, and 15 bases lay in between. The CDR3 extends over 16 amino acids. The germline gives CDR1 MGHRA, CDR2 YSYEKL.

This chain uses TRBV11-2 with TRBJ2-3; D call uncertain. Germline CDR1 is SGHAT and CDR2 is FQNNGV. Between the trimmed V and J ends, which lost 3 bases and 3 bases, there was a span of 10 bases. The CDR3 sequence is 14 residues long. The DNA of the CDR3 is TGTGCCAGCAGCTTGAGATTGTTAACAGATACGCAGTATTTT. The encoded protein is CASSLRLLTDTQYF.

The gene calls are TRBV27 and TRBJ2-7; no firm D call. Germline loops: CDR1 MNHEY, CDR2 SMNVEV (reference sequence). This CDR3 spans 13 amino acids. V shed 5 bases and J shed 3 bases, with 11 bases lying between them. CDR3 coding DNA: TGTGCCAGCAGTACGAGCCCTGTCTACGAGCAGTACTTC. Its protein is CASSTSPVYEQYF.

This chain uses TRBV2 with TRBJ2-5; 10 bases align to TRBD2. Matching the DNA end better, TRBJ2-7 makes the J call doubtful. Germline values: CDR1 SNHLY, CDR2 FYNNEI. The CDR3 covers 15 residues. The chain's CDR3 is CASSEWLAGEYEQYF. The CDR3 DNA reads as TGTGCCAGCAGTGAATGGCTAGCGGGGGAGTACGAGCAGTACTTC.

This clone was seen just once. The chain is built from TRBV7-2 and TRBJ2-1, with D possibly being TRBD2 (7 bases). The CDR3 sequence is 18 residues long. V gave up 5 bases and J gave up 8 bases, with 28 bases separating them. Germline-derived CDR1 and CDR2 are SGHTA and FQGNSA. The CDR3 loop reads CASSPPRFGGRSFHEQFF. CDR3 DNA: TGTGCCAGCAGCCCGCCAAGATTCGGGGGGCGCAGTTTCCATGAGCAGTTCTTC. Drawing the rest from reference TRBV7-2 and TRBJ2-1, the complete variable domain is GAGVSQSPSNKVTEKGKDVELRCDPISGHTALYWYRQSLGQGLEFLIYFQGNSAPDKSGLPSDRFSAERTGGSVSTLTIQRTQQEDSAVYLCASSPPRFGGRSFHEQFFGPGTRLTVL.

V gene TRBV5-1 combines with J gene TRBJ1-1, with TRBD1 matching over 10 bases. V lost 2 bases and J lost 1; bases outside the gene matches: 2. Looked up from germline, CDR1 is SGHRS and CDR2 is YFSETQ. This CDR3 comprises 15 residues. CDR3 sequence (DNA): TGCGCCAGCAGCTTACGGACAGGGGGGAACACTGAAGCTTTCTTT. This gives the protein CASSLRTGGNTEAFF.